This T cell receptor (beta chain) emerged from a study of blood T cell repertoires in COVID-19. Study overall: Italy, Spain and the United States were the sources of the convalescent and acute COVID-19 samples. From T cells, B-cell-depleted T cells, or PBMCs came the material, which was cDNA or gDNA.

J was trimmed by 6 bases and V by 4 bases; bases with no gene match: 11. The length of the CDR3 is 15 residues. In germline, CDR1 is SGHRS, CDR2 YFSETQ. The authors' processing: Reference gene primer amplification gave nucleated cell count estimates. Clones were read by immunoSEQ multiplex PCR, and TCRdb kept only the in-frame ones, dropping some. The DNA gave D and trimming, while V, J and clone size come from that table. The sample carries about 15,000 clones, more than 75% recorded once. The sequenced material came from peripheral blood. This TCR was sampled from a human donor in a cohort sampled during active COVID-19. The chain uses TRBV5-1 and TRBJ2-7; 9 bases match TRBD1. In DNA form, the CDR3 reads TGCGCCAGCAGCATCCCGGGACAGGGCATCGGCGAGCAGTACTTC. It codes for CASSIPGQGIGEQYF.